The 6 T cell receptor beta chains given below trace back to one sample, sequenced in a study of cytomegalovirus exposure and HLA in healthy donors (dated by TCRdb to the late 2010s). The library came from the immunoSEQ multiplex PCR assay. For the multiplex PCR, a mixture combining 60 forward primers for TCR Vbeta segments and 13 reverse primers for TCR Jbeta segments was used. Imported from immuneACCESS, the table was reduced by TCRdb to in-frame sequences with V and J called. These copies leave out some clones; in studies compared against another copy, an unresolved V gene accounts for under half, and the cause of the remainder is not known. Within this sample are over 150,000 clones, with approximately 84% of them counted one time only. The top ten clonotypes cover about 0.4% of the sample. The material sequenced was PBMCs. All receptors come from a boy aged 2-9 years in good health and CMV-seronegative.

The chain uses TRBV10-3 and TRBJ2-1, with TRBD2 identical over 14 bases. There are 18 residues in the CDR3. Germline assignment: CDR1 ENHRY and CDR2 SYGVKD. The V segment lost 2 bases and the J segment 7 bases; nucleotides outside the gene matches: 10. CDR3 DNA sequence: TGTGCCATCAGTGAGCCAAGAGCTGGGACTAGCGGGAGAAATGAGCAGTTCTTC. Protein sequence: CAISEPRAGTSGRNEQFF.

J is TRBJ1-1 and V is TRBV10-1; 7 bases agree with TRBD1. The germline V gene encodes CDR1 WNHNN and CDR2 SYGVQD (reference sequence). V was clipped by 6 bases and J by 4 bases; unmatched bases: 5. The CDR3 runs to 13 residues. The CDR3 here is CASSGQVITEAFF. The CDR3 coding sequence is TGCGCCAGCAGCGGACAGGTAATCACTGAAGCTTTCTTT.

The V gene is TRBV6-5, the J gene TRBJ1-5, with a weak D call TRBD1 (6 bases). The CDR3 length is 14 residues. V lost 3 bases to trimming and J lost 7 bases, with 13 bases between them. CDR1 and CDR2 (germline): MNHEY, SVGAGI. In nucleotides, the CDR3 is TGTGCCAGCAGTTATTCAGGGGTAGGGCAGCCCCAGCATTTT. It yields the protein CASSYSGVGQPQHF.

This clone was detected only a few times. This sequence joins TRBV30 and TRBJ2-7; D is possibly TRBD1 (5 bases). The CDR3 is 12 amino acids. V was cut by 5 bases and J by 2 bases, with 10 bases left in between. Looked up from germline, CDR1 is GTSNPN and CDR2 is SVGIG (reference sequence). The CDR3 reads CAWGQFTYEQYF. For the CDR3, the DNA is TGTGCCTGGGGACAATTTACCTACGAGCAGTACTTC. The whole variable domain, filled in from reference TRBV30 and TRBJ2-7, reads SQTIHQWPATLVQPVGSPLSLECTVEGTSNPNLYWYRQAAGRGLQLLFYSVGIGQISSEVPQNLSASRPQDRQFILSSKKLLLSDSGFYLCAWGQFTYEQYFGPGTRLTVT.

Worth noting for this clone: Other DNA variants within this sample encode the same CDR3. The rearrangement links TRBV27 to TRBJ2-1; 15 nucleotides agree with TRBD2. The CDR3 has 15 residues. J was trimmed by 7 bases and V by 4 bases; bases with no gene match: 2. Germline V lookup: CDR1 MNHEY, CDR2 SMNVEV (reference sequence). DNA of the CDR3: TGTGCCAGCAGTTCGGGGACTAGCGGGAGGAATGAGCAGTTCTTC. This encodes CASSSGTSGRNEQFF.

The chain combines TRBV2 with TRBJ2-1; D possibly corresponds to TRBD2 (6 bases). The length of the CDR3 is 16 residues. V gave up 1 base and J gave up 3 bases, with 13 bases separating them. The germline V gene has CDR1 SNHLY and CDR2 FYNNEI. This chain's CDR3 is CASSEVAGQLYNEQFF. CDR3 in DNA: TGTGCCAGCAGTGAAGTGGCGGGGCAGCTCTACAATGAGCAGTTCTTC.